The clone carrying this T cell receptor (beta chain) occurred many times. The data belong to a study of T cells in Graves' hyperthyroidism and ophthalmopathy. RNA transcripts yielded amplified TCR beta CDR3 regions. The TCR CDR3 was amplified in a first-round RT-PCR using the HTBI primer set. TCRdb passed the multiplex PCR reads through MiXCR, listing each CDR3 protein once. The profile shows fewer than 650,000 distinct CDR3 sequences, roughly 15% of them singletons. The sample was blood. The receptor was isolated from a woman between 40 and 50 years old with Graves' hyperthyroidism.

CDR3 loop: CASSELADYGYTF. CDR3 DNA sequence: TGTGCCAGCAGTGAGCTGGCAGACTATGGCTACACCTTC. V gene TRBV2 combines with J gene TRBJ1-2; D is unclear. The V gene lost 3 bases and the J gene lost 3 bases, with 8 bases spanning the gap. This CDR3 region has 13 residues. The germline V gene encodes CDR1 SNHLY and CDR2 FYNNEI.